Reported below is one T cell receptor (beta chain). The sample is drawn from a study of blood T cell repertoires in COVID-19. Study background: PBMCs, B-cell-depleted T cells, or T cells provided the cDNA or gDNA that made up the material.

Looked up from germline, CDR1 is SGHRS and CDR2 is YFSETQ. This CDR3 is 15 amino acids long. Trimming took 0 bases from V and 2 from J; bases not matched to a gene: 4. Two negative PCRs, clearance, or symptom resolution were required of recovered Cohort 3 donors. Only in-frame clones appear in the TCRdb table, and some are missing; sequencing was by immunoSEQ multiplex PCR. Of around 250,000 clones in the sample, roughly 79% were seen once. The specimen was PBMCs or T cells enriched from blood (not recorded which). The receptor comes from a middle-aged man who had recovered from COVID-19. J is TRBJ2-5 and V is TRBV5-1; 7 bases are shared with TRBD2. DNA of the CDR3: TGCGCCAGCAGCTTGGCCCCCGGGGGGCAAGAGACCCAGTACTTC. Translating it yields CASSLAPGGQETQYF.